This T cell receptor beta chain came from a study of a mutant IDH1 vaccine in newly diagnosed glioma. Study-level information: Onset of vaccination occurred 4-6 weeks following radiotherapy alone, or with temozolomide cycles. The treated group averaged approximately 42 years old and was roughly 62% male, about 40% female.

The trim removed 2 bases at V and 5 bases at J, leaving 9 bases unmatched. The CDR3 runs 16 residues. Germline-derived CDR1 and CDR2 are MNHNY and SVGAGI (reference sequence). On this clone: What it binds is unknown.

TCRdb's copy holds only in-frame clones and misses some; the assay was immunoSEQ multiplex PCR. The repertoire consists of some 70,000 clones, with 80% to 85% occurring once and the leading ten covering 12%. Time point: week 35, safety follow-up. Mutant IDH1 20-mer peptide, at 300 ug, made up each vaccine dose, with topical imiquimod. Sample: PBMCs, taken from a glioma patient whose treatment included an IDH1 peptide vaccine. The V call is TRBV6-6, the J call TRBJ1-5, with 7 bases lining up with TRBD1. This TCR derives from a young man with glioma. This CDR3 reads CASSYARDRTYQPQHF. In DNA form, the CDR3 reads TGTGCCAGCAGTTACGCCCGGGACAGAACCTATCAGCCCCAGCATTTT.